These 22 T cell receptor beta chains came from one sample sequenced in a study of blood T cell repertoires in COVID-19. This table comes from immunoSEQ multiplex PCR, and its TCRdb copy is limited to in-frame clones, with some not included. The sample records about 200,000 clones, about 90% being singletons. Sequenced material: peripheral blood. Receptors were obtained from a woman between 65 and 79 years old with acute or convalescent COVID-19.

This chain joins TRBV5-4 and TRBJ2-7, with TRBD1 as a possible D gene (5 bases). Germline values: CDR1 SGHNT, CDR2 YYREEE (reference sequence). This CDR3 has 16 residues. Trimming stripped 0 bases from V and 3 bases from J, with 16 bases between. The CDR3 loop reads CASSLGTGQGFYEQYF. CDR3 coding DNA: TGTGCCAGCAGCTTGGGAACTGGGCAGGGTTTCTACGAGCAGTACTTC. The variable domain in full, completed from reference TRBV5-4 and TRBJ2-7, reads ETGVTQSPTHLIKTRGQQVTLRCSSQSGHNTVSWYQQALGQGPQFIFQYYREEENGRGNFPPRFSGLQFPNYSSELNVNALELDDSALYLCASSLGTGQGFYEQYFGPGTRLTVT.

This chain joins TRBV24-1 and TRBJ1-4, with TRBD1 matching 7 bases. The CDR3 covers 17 residues. The trim removed 3 bases at V and 5 bases at J, leaving 11 bases unmatched. The V gene's germline CDR1 is KGHDR and CDR2 SFDVKD. In nucleotides, the CDR3 is TGTGCCACCAGTGATCACAGGGGTACCTTGAAGAATGAAAAACTGTTTTTT. Its translation is CATSDHRGTLKNEKLFF.

This clone was found once. The V and J genes are TRBV12-3 or TRBV12-4 and TRBJ1-3; TRBD1 matches 8 bases. This CDR3 has 12 amino acids. The junction had 1 base not matched to a gene; V was cut back by 8 bases and J by 4 bases. In DNA, the CDR3 is TGTGCCAGCGCAGGGGGCGGAAACACCATATATTTT. Residues: CASAGGGNTIYF.

This rearrangement joins TRBV6-2 or TRBV6-3 to TRBJ2-3; 12 bases align to TRBD2. CDR1 and CDR2 from the germline V gene are MNHEY and SVGEGT. CDR3 size: 14 residues. V dropped 5 bases and J dropped 8; count of bases not matched to a gene: 5. CDR3: CASSPGLAGSTQYF. The CDR3 DNA sequence: TGTGCCAGCAGTCCAGGACTAGCGGGGTCTACGCAGTATTTT.

The V gene is TRBV15, the J gene TRBJ2-2, with 8 bases matching TRBD2. The CDR3 is made up of 16 amino acids. V shed 2 bases and J 3 bases; nucleotides not matched to a gene: 5. Germline V gene sequence: CDR1 LNHNV, CDR2 YYDKDF (reference sequence). The CDR3 loop is CATSRTGGRDTGELFF. The CDR3, as DNA: TGTGCCACCAGCAGAACGGGGGGGCGCGACACCGGGGAGCTGTTTTTT.

J is TRBJ1-1 and V is TRBV4-1; D uncertain. Between the trimmed V and J ends, which lost 0 bases and 6 bases, there was a span of 20 bases. Germline V gene data show CDR1 as MGHRA and CDR2 as YSYEKL. This CDR3 is 17 amino acids long. The CDR3 here is CASSQEPQSTFRSEAFF. CDR3 coding DNA: TGCGCCAGCAGCCAAGAACCCCAATCGACATTCCGTTCTGAAGCTTTCTTT.

Only a few counts were recorded for this clone. The rearrangement links TRBV6-5 to TRBJ1-2; 10 bases agree with TRBD1. V shed 6 bases and J 4 bases; nucleotides not matched to a gene: 8. The CDR3 extends over 15 amino acids. CDR1 and CDR2 (germline): MNHEY, SVGAGI. In DNA, the CDR3 is TGTGCCAGCAGAACAGGGACAGGGGAGGCCTATGGCTACACCTTC. It encodes CASRTGTGEAYGYTF.

The chain joins TRBV10-1 to TRBJ2-7; D is uncertain. V gave up 10 bases and J gave up 9 bases, with 7 bases separating them. This CDR3 has 8 amino acids. CDR1 is WNHNN, CDR2 SYGVQD, per germline (reference sequence). CDR3 nucleotides: TGCGCCATTAGTCCGCAGTACTTC. This gives the protein CAISPQYF.

This chain connects TRBV19 to TRBJ2-6; 11 bases are shared with TRBD1. V trimming: 6 bases; J trimming: 4 bases; junction bases outside the gene matches: 8. The CDR3 extends over 17 amino acids. Germline V gene data show CDR1 as LNHDA and CDR2 as SQIVND (reference sequence). The CDR3 DNA reads as TGTGCCAGTAGAGACGGACAGGGGGCGCCGGGGGCCAACGTCCTGACTTTC. Translation gives CASRDGQGAPGANVLTF.

The rearrangement uses TRBV11-3 and TRBJ2-1; 10 bases agree with TRBD2. This CDR3 region has 15 residues. Trimming at V came to 6 bases and at J to 3 bases, leaving 5 bases not matched to a gene. Germline CDR1 and CDR2: SGHNT and YENEEA. CDR3 sequence (DNA): TGTGCCAGCAGTGGCCGGACTAGCGGCTACAATGAGCAGTTCTTC. Translated: CASSGRTSGYNEQFF.

V usage is TRBV5-1 and J usage is TRBJ2-1; 7 positions agree with TRBD2. Germline V gene data show CDR1 as SGHRS and CDR2 as YFSETQ. V gave up 4 bases and J gave up 10 bases; unmatched junction bases: 11. This CDR3 has 14 amino acids. Written as DNA, the CDR3 is TGCGCCAGCAGCCCTGGGACTCCCGGGGGGGAGCAGTTCTTC. Translated: CASSPGTPGGEQFF.

The sample holds a few counts of this clone. The chain recombines TRBV18 with TRBJ2-2; D gene unclear. CDR3 length: 14 residues. Germline-derived CDR1 and CDR2 are KGHSH and LQKENI. V lost 6 bases and J 4 bases, leaving 12 bases between the germline ends. Here the CDR3 DNA reads TGTGCCAGCTCCCTACTTGATGCCACCGGGGAGCTGTTTTTT. It encodes CASSLLDATGELFF.

Here the CDR3 DNA reads TGTGCCAGCAGCCTATCTTCCCATGGACAGGGGATTAACTATGGCTACACCTTC. It translates to CASSLSSHGQGINYGYTF. This chain uses TRBV5-4 with TRBJ1-2; 9 bases line up with TRBD1. From germline, CDR1 is SGHNT and CDR2 YYREEE (reference sequence). The junction had 14 bases not matched to a gene; V was cut back by 4 bases and J by 1 base. This CDR3 spans 18 amino acids.

In this sample, this clone turned up once. The gene calls are TRBV9 and TRBJ1-3; 8 positions match TRBD1. CDR1 and CDR2 from the germline V gene are SGDLS and YYNGEE. This CDR3 is built from 18 residues. Unmatched junction bases numbered 8, after V lost 0 bases and J lost 0 bases. The CDR3 nucleotides read TGTGCCAGCAGCGTAGCCCCCCGACAGGGGAGCTCTGGAAACACCATATATTTT. Its protein product is CASSVAPRQGSSGNTIYF.

The V and J genes are TRBV7-2 and TRBJ1-2; D gene ambiguous. From germline, CDR1 is SGHTA and CDR2 FQGNSA. V lost 5 bases and J 2 bases, leaving 9 bases between the germline ends. The CDR3 sequence is 13 residues long. CDR3 in amino acids: CASSIGPNYGYTF. CDR3 nucleotide sequence: TGTGCCAGCAGCATCGGTCCCAACTATGGCTACACCTTC.

This chain connects TRBV9 to TRBJ2-1, with a tentative D call TRBD1 (7 bases). Germline loops: CDR1 SGDLS, CDR2 YYNGEE. Deletions cut 0 bases from V and 3 bases from J, with 22 bases between. The CDR3 loop spans 19 amino acids. CDR3 nucleotides: TGTGCCAGCAGCGTAGAGGGGGCTGACCTAGCGTCCTTCTACAATGAGCAGTTCTTC. As protein: CASSVEGADLASFYNEQFF.

The chain carries TRBV12-3 or TRBV12-4 and TRBJ2-7, with 8 bases aligning to TRBD1. V dropped 6 bases and J dropped 2; count of bases not matched to a gene: 3. The CDR3 is 13 residues long. The chain's CDR3 is CASRAGGPYEQYF. DNA for the CDR3: TGTGCCAGCAGAGCAGGGGGCCCCTACGAGCAGTACTTC.

The chain employs TRBV5-5 and TRBJ1-4, with a weak D call TRBD1 (6 bases). CDR1 and CDR2 from the germline V gene are SGHKS and YYEKEE (reference sequence). The CDR3 totals 15 residues. Trimming removed 5 bases at V and 2 bases at J, with 13 bases between. As DNA, the CDR3 is TGTGCCAGCAGGGGTACAGGGACGACTAATGAAAAACTGTTTTTT. It specifies CASRGTGTTNEKLFF.

V gene TRBV27 combines with J gene TRBJ1-1; 9 bases map to TRBD1. The length of the CDR3 is 16 residues. With V trimmed by 4 bases and J by 5 bases, 11 bases remained unmatched. Germline CDR1 and CDR2: MNHEY and SMNVEV (reference sequence). The CDR3: CASSSAGTGKLTEAFF. The CDR3 DNA reads as TGTGCCAGCAGTTCAGCCGGGACAGGGAAATTAACTGAAGCTTTCTTT.

The chain carries TRBV9 and TRBJ1-6, with a weak D call TRBD1 (5 bases). This CDR3 comprises 14 residues. Germline lookup yields CDR1 SGDLS and CDR2 YYNGEE. Trimming left V 6 bases short and J 5 bases short, with 12 bases between. The CDR3 coding sequence is TGTGCCAGCAATCAGGGCGGGAATAATTCACCCCTCCACTTT. Protein product: CASNQGGNNSPLHF.

V is TRBV2 and J is TRBJ1-3; D gene unclear. Germline V CDR1 and CDR2: SNHLY, FYNNEI. This CDR3 comprises 12 residues. Trimming took off 11 bases at V and 0 bases at J, with 8 bases between the two ends. CDR3 sequence (DNA): TGTGCCGCCCGGAGCTCTGGAAACACCATATATTTT. Its protein is CAARSSGNTIYF.

V gene TRBV6-1 combines with J gene TRBJ2-4, with D unclear. The V gene's germline CDR1 is MNHNS and CDR2 SASEGT. CDR3 length: 18 amino acids. Trimming took 2 bases from V and 1 from J, leaving 18 bases between them. In nucleotides, the CDR3 is TGTGCCAGCAGTGAAAATGGCGGTTCAGTTGGGGCCAAAAACATTCAGTACTTC. It specifies CASSENGGSVGAKNIQYF.